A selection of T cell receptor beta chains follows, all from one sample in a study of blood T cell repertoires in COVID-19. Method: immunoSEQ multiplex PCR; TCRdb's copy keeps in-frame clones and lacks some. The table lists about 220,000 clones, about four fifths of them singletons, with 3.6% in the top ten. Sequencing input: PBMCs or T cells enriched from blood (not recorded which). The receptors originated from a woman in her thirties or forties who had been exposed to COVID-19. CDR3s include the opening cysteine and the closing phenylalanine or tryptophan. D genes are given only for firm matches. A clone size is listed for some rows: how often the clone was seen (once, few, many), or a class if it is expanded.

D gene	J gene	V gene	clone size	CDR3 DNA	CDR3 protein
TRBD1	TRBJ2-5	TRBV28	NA	TGTGCCAGCAGTTCCGGGACAGCTCTGGGGACCCAGTACTTC	CASSSGTALGTQYF
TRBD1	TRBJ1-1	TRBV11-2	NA	TGTGCCAGCAGCTTAGATCAAGGCAGGGGGCAAGCTTTCTTT	CASSLDQGRGQAFF
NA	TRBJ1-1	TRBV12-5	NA	TGTGCTAGTGGTTTAAACAAACTAACCACTGAAGCTTTCTTT	CASGLNKLTTEAFF
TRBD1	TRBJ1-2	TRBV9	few	TGTGCCAGCAGCGTTACAGGGGGCCCGGTTGGCTACACCTTC	CASSVTGGPVGYTF
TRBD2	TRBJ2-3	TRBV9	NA	TGTGCCAGCAGCCCCCGACTAGCGGGCCGCACAGATACGCAGTATTTT	CASSPRLAGRTDTQYF
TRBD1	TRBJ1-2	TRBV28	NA	TGTGCCAGCAGTTCAGTACAGGGGAGTATCCGGGGCTACACCTTC	CASSSVQGSIRGYTF
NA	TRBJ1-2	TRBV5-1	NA	TGCGCCAGCAGCTTGGCGACAGGACCCTACTATGGCTACACCTTC	CASSLATGPYYGYTF
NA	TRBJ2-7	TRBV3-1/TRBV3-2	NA	TGTGCCAGCAGCCGTACCCCGACAGAGGCGGACTACGAGCAGTACTTC	CASSRTPTEADYEQYF
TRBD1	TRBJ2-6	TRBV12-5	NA	TGTGCTAGTGCCCAAGGGGGACAGCATGGGGCCAACGTCCTGACTTTC	CASAQGGQHGANVLTF
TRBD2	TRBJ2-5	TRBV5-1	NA	TGCGCCAGCAGCCAAGGGACTAGCGGACTCCAAGAGACCCAGTACTTC	CASSQGTSGLQETQYF
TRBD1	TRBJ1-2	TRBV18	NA	TGTGCCAGCTCACCTGACAGGGTGGGGTTTGGGGGCTACACCTTC	CASSPDRVGFGGYTF
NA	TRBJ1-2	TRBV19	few	TGTGCCAGTAGCCATAGGGCGGGGGGGGACCGGTATGGCTACACCTTC	CASSHRAGGDRYGYTF
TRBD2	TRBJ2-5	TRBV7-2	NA	TGTGCCAGCAGCCCTGGACTAGCGGGAGAAGAGACCCAGTACTTC	CASSPGLAGEETQYF
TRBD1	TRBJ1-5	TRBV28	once	TGTGCCAGCAGTCCGGGGACAGGGGGGAGCAATCAGCCCCAGCATTTT	CASSPGTGGSNQPQHF
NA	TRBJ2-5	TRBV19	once	TGTGCCAGTAGTATGTCCAGAATCCAAGAGACCCAGTACTTC	CASSMSRIQETQYF
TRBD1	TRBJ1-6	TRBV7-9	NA	TGTGCCAGCAGCGAGTCGGGACAGATCTATAATTCACCCCTCCACTTT	CASSESGQIYNSPLHF
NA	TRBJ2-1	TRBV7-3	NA	TGTGCCAGCAGCTCCCAGGGAAATGAGCAGTTCTTC	CASSSQGNEQFF
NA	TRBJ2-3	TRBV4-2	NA	TGTGCCAGCAGCCAAGATCCGCCGGGGTCGACAGATACGCAGTATTTT	CASSQDPPGSTDTQYF
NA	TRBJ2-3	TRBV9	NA	TGTGCCAGCAGCTCACGCCAGATACACGATACGCAGTATTTT	CASSSRQIHDTQYF
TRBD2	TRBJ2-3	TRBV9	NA	TGTGCCAGCAGCCCCCCGGGGGGGCAAAGAGATACGCAGTATTTT	CASSPPGGQRDTQYF
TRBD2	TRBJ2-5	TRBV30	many	TGTGCCTGGAGTGCGGCTAGCGGGGGGTTGAGGAAGACCCAGTACTTC	CAWSAASGGLRKTQYF
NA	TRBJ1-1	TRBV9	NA	TGTGCCAGCAGCCCCCTGACAGCGAACACTGAAGCTTTCTTT	CASSPLTANTEAFF
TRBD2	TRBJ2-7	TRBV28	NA	TGTGCCAGCAGTTTCAGACTAGCGGGGCATATTTTCTACGAGCAGTACTTC	CASSFRLAGHIFYEQYF
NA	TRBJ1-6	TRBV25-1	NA	TGTGCCAGCAGTGATTCAGGGTCACCCCTCCACTTT	CASSDSGSPLHF
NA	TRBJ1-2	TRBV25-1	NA	TGTGCCAGTCACAGTTTTTCGGATGGCTACACCTTC	CASHSFSDGYTF
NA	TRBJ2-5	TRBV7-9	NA	TGTGCCAGCAGCTTAAATATAGAAGAGACCCAGTACTTC	CASSLNIEETQYF
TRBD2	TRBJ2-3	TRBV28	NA	TGTGCCAGCAGTTTATTAGCGGCGGGGGGGGGCACAGATACGCAGTATTTT	CASSLLAAGGGTDTQYF
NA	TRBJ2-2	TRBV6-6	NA	TGTGCCAGCAGTTACTCTTCGGGGGCGAACACCGGGGAGCTGTTTTTT	CASSYSSGANTGELFF
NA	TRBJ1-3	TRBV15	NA	TGTGCCACCAGCAGTTTTGGCAAGGGAAAGACTACTGGAAACACCATATATTTT	CATSSFGKGKTTGNTIYF
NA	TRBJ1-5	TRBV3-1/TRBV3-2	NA	TGTGCCAGCAGCCCCTCCCCGGGGGGCGGTCAGCCCCAGCATTTT	CASSPSPGGGQPQHF
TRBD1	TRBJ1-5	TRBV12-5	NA	TGTGCTAGTGGTTTGGGCCAGGGGGGTCGTGAGGCCCAGCCCCAGCATTTT	CASGLGQGGREAQPQHF
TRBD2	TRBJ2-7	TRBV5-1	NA	TGCGCCAGCCAGACTAGCGGGGGTTCCTACGAGCAGTACTTC	CASQTSGGSYEQYF
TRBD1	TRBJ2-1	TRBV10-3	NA	TGTGCCATCAGTGAGCCGCCTGGACAGGGGGTGGGCAATGAGCAGTTCTTC	CAISEPPGQGVGNEQFF